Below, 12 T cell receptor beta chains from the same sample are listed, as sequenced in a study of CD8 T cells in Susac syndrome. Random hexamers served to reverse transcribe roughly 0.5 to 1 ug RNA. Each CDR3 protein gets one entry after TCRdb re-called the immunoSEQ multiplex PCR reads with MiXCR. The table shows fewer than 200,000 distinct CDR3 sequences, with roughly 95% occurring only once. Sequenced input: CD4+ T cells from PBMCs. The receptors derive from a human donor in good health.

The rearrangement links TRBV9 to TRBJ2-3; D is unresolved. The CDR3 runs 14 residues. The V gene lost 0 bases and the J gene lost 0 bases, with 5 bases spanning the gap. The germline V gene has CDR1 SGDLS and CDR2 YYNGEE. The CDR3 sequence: CASSVGVSTDTQYF. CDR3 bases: TGTGCCAGCAGCGTAGGGGTTAGCACAGATACGCAGTATTTT.

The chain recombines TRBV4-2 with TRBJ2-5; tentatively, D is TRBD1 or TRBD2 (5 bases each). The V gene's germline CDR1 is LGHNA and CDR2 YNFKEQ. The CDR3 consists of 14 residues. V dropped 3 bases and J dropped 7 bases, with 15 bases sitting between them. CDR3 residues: CASSQSEGSGTQYF. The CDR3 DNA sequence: TGTGCCAGCAGCCAGAGCGAGGGGTCCGGGACCCAGTACTTC.

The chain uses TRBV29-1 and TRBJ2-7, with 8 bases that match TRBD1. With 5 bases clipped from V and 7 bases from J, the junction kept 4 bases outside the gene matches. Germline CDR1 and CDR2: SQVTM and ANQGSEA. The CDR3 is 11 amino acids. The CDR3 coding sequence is TGCAGCGTTACAGGGGGTGGGGAGCAGTACTTC. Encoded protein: CSVTGGGEQYF.

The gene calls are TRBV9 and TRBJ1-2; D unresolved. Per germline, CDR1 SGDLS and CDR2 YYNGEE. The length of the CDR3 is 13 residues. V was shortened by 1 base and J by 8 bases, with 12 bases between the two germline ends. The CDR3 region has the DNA TGTGCCAGCAGCGTAAGTCACAGCTGGGGCTACACCTTC. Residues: CASSVSHSWGYTF.

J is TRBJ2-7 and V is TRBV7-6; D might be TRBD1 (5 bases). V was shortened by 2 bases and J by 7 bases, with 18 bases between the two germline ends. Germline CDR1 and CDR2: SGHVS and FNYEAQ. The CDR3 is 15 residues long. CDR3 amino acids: CASSLYDRWVSEQYF. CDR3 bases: TGTGCCAGCAGCTTATATGACAGATGGGTGTCGGAGCAGTACTTC. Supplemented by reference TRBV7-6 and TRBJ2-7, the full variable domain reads GAGVSQSPRYKVTKRGQDVALRCDPISGHVSLYWYRQALGQGPEFLTYFNYEAQQDKSGLPNDRFSAERPEGSISTLTIQRTEQRDSAMYRCASSLYDRWVSEQYFGPGTRLTVT.

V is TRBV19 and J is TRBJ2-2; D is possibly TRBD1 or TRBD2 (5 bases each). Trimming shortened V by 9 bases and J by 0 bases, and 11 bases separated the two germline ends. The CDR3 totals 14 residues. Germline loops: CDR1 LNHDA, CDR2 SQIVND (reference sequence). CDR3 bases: TGTGCCAGCGGGACCATCGCGAACACCGGGGAGCTGTTTTTT. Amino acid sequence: CASGTIANTGELFF.

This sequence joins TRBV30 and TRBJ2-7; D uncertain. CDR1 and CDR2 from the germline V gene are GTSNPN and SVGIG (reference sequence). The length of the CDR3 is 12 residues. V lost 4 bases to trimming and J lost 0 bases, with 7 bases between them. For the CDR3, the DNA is TGTGCCTGGAAGCAGAGCTCCTACGAGCAGTACTTC. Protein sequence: CAWKQSSYEQYF.

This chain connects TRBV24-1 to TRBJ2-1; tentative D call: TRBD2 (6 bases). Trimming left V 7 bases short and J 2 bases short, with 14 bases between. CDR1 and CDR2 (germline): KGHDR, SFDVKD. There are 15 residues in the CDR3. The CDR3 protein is CATSNPRGTYNEQFF. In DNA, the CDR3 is TGTGCCACCAGCAACCCACGGGGGACCTACAATGAGCAGTTCTTC.

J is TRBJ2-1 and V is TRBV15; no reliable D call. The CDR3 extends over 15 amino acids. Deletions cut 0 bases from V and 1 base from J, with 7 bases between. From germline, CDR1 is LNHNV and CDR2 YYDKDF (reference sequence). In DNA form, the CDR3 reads TGTGCCACCAGCAGAGATTTGAGTTCCTACAATGAGCAGTTCTTC. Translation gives CATSRDLSSYNEQFF.

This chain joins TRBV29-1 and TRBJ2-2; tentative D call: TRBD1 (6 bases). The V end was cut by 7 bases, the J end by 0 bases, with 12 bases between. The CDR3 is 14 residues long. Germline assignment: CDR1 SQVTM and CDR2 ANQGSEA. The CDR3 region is CSARTAPNTGELFF. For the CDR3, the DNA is TGCAGCGCTAGGACAGCCCCGAACACCGGGGAGCTGTTTTTT.

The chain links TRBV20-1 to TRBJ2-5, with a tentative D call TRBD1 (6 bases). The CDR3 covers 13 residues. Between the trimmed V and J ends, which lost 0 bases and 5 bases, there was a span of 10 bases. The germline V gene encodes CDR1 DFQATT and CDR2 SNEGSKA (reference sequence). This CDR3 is CSARDDRSETQYF. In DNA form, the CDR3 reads TGCAGTGCTAGAGACGACAGGAGTGAGACCCAGTACTTC.

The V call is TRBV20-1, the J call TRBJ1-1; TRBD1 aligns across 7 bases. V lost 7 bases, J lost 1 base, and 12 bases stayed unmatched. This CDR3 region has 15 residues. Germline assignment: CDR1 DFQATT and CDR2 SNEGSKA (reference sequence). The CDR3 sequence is CSVRLRGIGNTEAFF. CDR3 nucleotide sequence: TGCAGTGTCAGGCTCAGGGGGATCGGGAACACTGAAGCTTTCTTT.